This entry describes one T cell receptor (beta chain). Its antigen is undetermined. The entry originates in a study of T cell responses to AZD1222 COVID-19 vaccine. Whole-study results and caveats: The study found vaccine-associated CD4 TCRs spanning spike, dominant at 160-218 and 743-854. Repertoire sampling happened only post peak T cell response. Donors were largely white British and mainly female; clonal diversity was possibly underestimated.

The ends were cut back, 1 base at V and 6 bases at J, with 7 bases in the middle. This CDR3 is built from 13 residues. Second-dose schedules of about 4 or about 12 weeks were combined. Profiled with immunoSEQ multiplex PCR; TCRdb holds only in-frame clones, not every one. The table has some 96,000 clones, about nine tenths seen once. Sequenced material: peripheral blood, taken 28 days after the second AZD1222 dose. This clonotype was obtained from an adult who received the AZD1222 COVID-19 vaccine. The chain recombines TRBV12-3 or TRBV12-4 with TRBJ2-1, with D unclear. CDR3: CASSLGISNEQFF. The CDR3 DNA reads TGTGCCAGCAGTTTAGGGATCTCCAATGAGCAGTTCTTC.